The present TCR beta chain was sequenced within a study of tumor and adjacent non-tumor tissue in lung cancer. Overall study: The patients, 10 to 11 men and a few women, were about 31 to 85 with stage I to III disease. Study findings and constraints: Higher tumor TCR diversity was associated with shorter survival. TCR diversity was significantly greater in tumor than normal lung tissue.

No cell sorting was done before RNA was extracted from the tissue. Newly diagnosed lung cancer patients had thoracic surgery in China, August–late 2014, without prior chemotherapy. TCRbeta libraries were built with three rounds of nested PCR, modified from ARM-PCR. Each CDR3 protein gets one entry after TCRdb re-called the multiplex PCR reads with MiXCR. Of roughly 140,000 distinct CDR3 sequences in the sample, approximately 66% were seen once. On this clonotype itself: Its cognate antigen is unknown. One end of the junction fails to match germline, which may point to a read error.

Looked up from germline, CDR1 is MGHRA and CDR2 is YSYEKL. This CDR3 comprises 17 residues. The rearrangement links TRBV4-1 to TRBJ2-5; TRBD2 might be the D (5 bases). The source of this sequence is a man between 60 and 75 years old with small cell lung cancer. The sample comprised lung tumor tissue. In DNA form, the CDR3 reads TGCGCCAGTAGCCAAGATGAGTTGAGCGAGAGTAGGGAGAACCAGTACTTC. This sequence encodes CASSQDELSESRENQYF.